This TCR beta chain was obtained from a study of PD-1 blockade in classical Hodgkin lymphoma. Following autologous stem cell transplantation, relapse occurred in every patient, and exposure to brentuximab vedotin varied. Complete response, partial response or progressive disease constituted the best response categories observed. Regarding this clone: What it recognizes is unknown. Other nucleotide sequences in the sample specify the same CDR3.

Profiling relied on immunoSEQ multiplex PCR, and the TCRdb table lists in-frame clones only, not all of them. This repertoire shows roughly 60,000 clones, around 89% found once; its top ten account for under 6%. V was trimmed by 1 base and J by 1 base, leaving 5 bases between them. Per the germline V gene, CDR1 is SGHRS and CDR2 is YFSETQ. The CDR3 has 13 amino acids. Study-wide results and limits: Complete responders' diversity at baseline resembled that of newly diagnosed patients. Patients who began taking nivolumab under 1 year after ASCT were left out. Before treatment, TCR diversity in newly diagnosed patients was reportedly lower than in healthy donors.

This clonotype originated in a human donor with classical Hodgkin lymphoma. The material sequenced was peripheral blood mononuclear cells (PBMCs), taken before the second cycle of nivolumab. The chain links TRBV5-1 to TRBJ1-1; no clear D gene. The CDR3 loop reads CASSLRENTEAFF. The CDR3, as DNA: TGCGCCAGCAGCTTGAGAGAGAACACTGAAGCTTTCTTT. Full variable domain (missing parts from reference TRBV5-1 and TRBJ1-1): KAGVTQTPRYLIKTRGQQVTLSCSPISGHRSVSWYQQTPGQGLQFLFEYFSETQRNKGNFPGRFSGRQFSNSRSEMNVSTLELGDSALYLCASSLRENTEAFFGQGTRLTVV.